One sample yielded the 14 T cell receptor beta chains listed below, sequenced in a study of T cells after yellow fever vaccination. MiXCR was run by TCRdb on the 5' RACE reads, yielding one entry per CDR3 protein. The sample shows hundreds of thousands of distinct CDR3 sequences, roughly 17% of them seen only once. This specimen was PBMCs, taken less than 6 days after the first yellow fever vaccination. The receptors originated from a man between 18 and 35 years old who received the YFV17D yellow fever vaccine.

V usage is TRBV7-6 and J usage is TRBJ2-5; D perhaps matches TRBD1 (6 bases). This CDR3 comprises 16 residues. Trimming took off 1 base at V and 5 bases at J, with 17 bases between the two ends. Germline V CDR1 and CDR2: SGHVS, FNYEAQ. The CDR3 spells CASSLGDMRGWETQYF. The CDR3 DNA follows: TGTGCCAGCAGCTTAGGGGACATGAGGGGTTGGGAGACCCAGTACTTC.

This clonotype was detected only a few times. The CDR3 DNA reads as TGCAGTGCTAGAGCTTACGGACTAGCGGTCTCCTACAATGAGCAGTTCTTC. The encoded protein is CSARAYGLAVSYNEQFF. The chain couples TRBV20-1 to TRBJ2-1; 10 positions agree with TRBD2. The germline gives CDR1 DFQATT, CDR2 SNEGSKA (reference sequence). Trimming at V came to 1 base and at J to 0 bases, leaving 6 bases not matched to a gene. CDR3 length: 17 residues.

The chain links TRBV15 to TRBJ2-5, with 10 bases that match TRBD2. This CDR3 comprises 16 residues. Germline V CDR1 and CDR2: LNHNV, YYDKDF (reference sequence). The V gene end was trimmed by 1 base and the J gene end by 1 base; junction bases not matched to a gene: 3. DNA of the CDR3: TGTGCCACCAGCAGAGGGCTAGCGGGGGCCCAAGAGACCCAGTACTTC. It translates to CATSRGLAGAQETQYF.

This clonotype was counted many times. CDR3 sequence reads: CASSTSVEQFF. CDR3 nucleotide sequence: TGTGCCAGTAGTACTAGTGTTGAGCAGTTCTTC. The chain couples TRBV19 to TRBJ2-1; D gene ambiguous. Germline V lookup: CDR1 LNHDA, CDR2 SQIVND (reference sequence). This CDR3 is built from 11 residues. Between the trimmed V and J ends, which lost 4 bases and 9 bases, there was a span of 7 bases. The full variable domain, completed using reference TRBV19 and TRBJ2-1, is DGGITQSPKYLFRKEGQNVTLSCEQNLNHDAMYWYRQDPGQGLRLIYYSQIVNDFQKGDIAEGYSVSREKKESFPLTVTSAQKNPTAFYLCASSTSVEQFFGPGTRLTVL.

This rearrangement joins TRBV20-1 to TRBJ2-1; 10 positions agree with TRBD2. This CDR3 contains 14 residues. The trim removed 4 bases at V and 4 bases at J, leaving 4 bases unmatched. From germline, CDR1 is DFQATT and CDR2 SNEGSKA (reference sequence). In nucleotides, the CDR3 is TGCAGTGCTACTAGCGGGGGCGAATACAATGAGCAGTTCTTC. Residues: CSATSGGEYNEQFF.

This clonotype occurred a few times. The J gene is TRBJ1-2, the V gene TRBV7-8; 8 bases are a match to TRBD1. The CDR3 spans 14 residues. Germline assignment: CDR1 SGHVS and CDR2 FQNEAQ. J was trimmed by 4 bases and V by 5 bases; bases with no gene match: 6. The CDR3 reads CASSTGTGLYGYTF. The CDR3 region has the DNA TGTGCCAGCAGCACAGGGACAGGTCTCTATGGCTACACCTTC. Complete variable domain (other parts from reference TRBV7-8 and TRBJ1-2): GAGVSQSPRYKVAKRGQDVALRCDPISGHVSLFWYQQALGQGPEFLTYFQNEAQLDKSGLPSDRFFAERPEGSVSTLKIQRTQQEDSAVYLCASSTGTGLYGYTFGSGTRLTVV.

The genes are TRBV27 and TRBJ1-6; D is ambiguous. Germline loops: CDR1 MNHEY, CDR2 SMNVEV (reference sequence). Trimming shortened V by 5 bases and J by 14 bases, and 13 bases separated the two germline ends. This CDR3 is 12 amino acids long. The CDR3 region has the DNA TGTGCCAGCAGTCCACAGATTGGAGCCCTCCACTTT. Its protein product is CASSPQIGALHF.

The chain joins TRBV12-3 or TRBV12-4 to TRBJ2-7; 10 bases agree with TRBD1. The CDR3 sequence is 15 residues long. J lost 3 bases, V lost 0 bases, and 2 bases had no gene match. CDR3 sequence reads: CASSLAGTGDYEQYF. CDR3 bases: TGTGCCAGCAGTTTAGCGGGGACAGGGGACTACGAGCAGTACTTC.

V usage is TRBV7-2 and J usage is TRBJ1-5; D call uncertain. V was trimmed by 4 bases and J by 4 bases, leaving 14 bases between them. The germline CDR1 and CDR2 sequences are SGHTA and FQGNSA. This CDR3 is 15 amino acids long. DNA for the CDR3: TGTGCCAGCAGCTCCCCGGGCGGGATAAATCAGCCCCAGCATTTT. Protein product: CASSSPGGINQPQHF.

The chain recombines TRBV3-1 with TRBJ2-7; maybe TRBD1 (5 bases). CDR1 and CDR2 from the germline V gene are LGHDT and YNNKEL (reference sequence). The V end lost 4 bases, the J end lost 2 bases, and 12 bases lay between the germline ends. This CDR3 spans 14 amino acids. The CDR3 bases are TGTGCCAGCAGCCCCTTTGACAGTGCCTACGAGCAGTACTTC. Translated, it gives CASSPFDSAYEQYF.

In its sample, this clonotype was seen a few times. CDR3 residues: CASSSEDRGTTNTEAFF. The CDR3 DNA sequence: TGCGCCAGCAGCTCGGAGGACAGGGGGACAACTAACACTGAAGCTTTCTTT. This chain joins TRBV5-1 and TRBJ1-1; 10 bases are a match to TRBD1. Germline CDR1 is SGHRS and CDR2 is YFSETQ. The CDR3 runs to 17 residues. V lost 3 bases, J lost 2 bases, and 10 bases stayed unmatched.

This rearrangement joins TRBV18 to TRBJ1-4; D gene uncertain. This CDR3 region has 14 residues. Germline-derived CDR1 and CDR2 are KGHSH and LQKENI. Trimming removed 3 bases at V and 5 bases at J, with 10 bases between. The CDR3 DNA reads TGTGCCAGCTCACCCTCGACGGAGAATGAAAAACTGTTTTTT. This encodes CASSPSTENEKLFF.

Only a few counts were recorded for this clonotype. The genes are TRBV11-2 and TRBJ1-1; D might be TRBD1 (5 bases). Trimming removed 3 bases from V and 10 bases from J, with 15 bases in between. Germline V gives CDR1 SGHAT, CDR2 FQNNGV. The CDR3 covers 13 residues. The CDR3 loop reads CASSFGGGGGAFF. DNA for the CDR3: TGTGCCAGCAGCTTCGGCGGGGGTGGGGGAGCTTTCTTT.

This clonotype was recorded a few times. The chain has TRBV6-5 and TRBJ1-4, with a possible D match to TRBD1 (6 bases). The CDR3 spans 16 residues. Germline assignment: CDR1 MNHEY and CDR2 SVGAGI. V dropped 0 bases and J dropped 8 bases, with 16 bases sitting between them. The DNA of the CDR3 is TGTGCCAGCAGTTACTCGAACAGGGAATATGGGGAAAAACTGTTTTTT. This translates into CASSYSNREYGEKLFF.